Each of the 27 T cell receptor beta chains below was sequenced from the same sample in a study of cytomegalovirus exposure and HLA in healthy donors. 60 Vbeta and 13 Jbeta primers were used in PCR. This table comes from immunoSEQ multiplex PCR, and its TCRdb copy is limited to in-frame clones, with some not included. Altogether roughly 110,000 clones are present, 82% being singletons, with the ten largest covering around 2.5%. The source material was PBMCs. The receptors originated from a young woman in good health and CMV-seronegative.

This chain joins TRBV7-8 and TRBJ2-7; 9 nucleotides line up with TRBD1. The CDR3 totals 13 residues. Looked up from germline, CDR1 is SGHVS and CDR2 is FQNEAQ. The V segment lost 8 bases and the J segment 9 bases; nucleotides outside the gene matches: 11. DNA of the CDR3: TGTGCCAGCTCCCGGGACAGGGAGGGGTGGCAGTACTTC. It is translated as CASSRDREGWQYF. The full variable domain, its missing parts supplied by reference TRBV7-8 and TRBJ2-7, is GAGVSQSPRYKVAKRGQDVALRCDPISGHVSLFWYQQALGQGPEFLTYFQNEAQLDKSGLPSDRFFAERPEGSVSTLKIQRTQQEDSAVYLCASSRDREGWQYFGPGTRLTVT.

The rearrangement links TRBV29-1 to TRBJ1-1; 8 nucleotides match TRBD1. Germline lookup yields CDR1 SQVTM and CDR2 ANQGSEA. CDR3 length: 11 amino acids. Trimming removed 8 bases from V and 6 bases from J; junction bases left unmatched: 5. CDR3 region: CSYLQGAEAFF. CDR3 coding DNA: TGCAGCTACCTACAGGGGGCTGAAGCTTTCTTT.

J is TRBJ1-1 and V is TRBV19; 10 bases line up with TRBD1. V dropped 6 bases and J dropped 7; count of bases not matched to a gene: 8. This CDR3 is 14 amino acids long. Germline V gene sequence: CDR1 LNHDA, CDR2 SQIVND (reference sequence). In DNA, the CDR3 is TGTGCCAGTAGCCCGGGACAGGGGATATTTGAAGCTTTCTTT. Protein: CASSPGQGIFEAFF. Full variable domain (missing parts from reference TRBV19 and TRBJ1-1): DGGITQSPKYLFRKEGQNVTLSCEQNLNHDAMYWYRQDPGQGLRLIYYSQIVNDFQKGDIAEGYSVSREKKESFPLTVTSAQKNPTAFYLCASSPGQGIFEAFFGQGTRLTVV.

The table lists this clone with a count of one. The genes are TRBV25-1 and TRBJ2-1; D is perhaps TRBD2 (7 bases). With 4 bases removed from V and 10 bases from J, the gap between germline ends came to 14 bases. This CDR3 is built from 13 residues. Germline-derived CDR1 and CDR2 are MGHDK and SYGVNS. DNA of the CDR3: TGTGCCAGCAGTGGGGGGCGGGGGCAGGAGCAGTTCTTC. It yields the protein CASSGGRGQEQFF.

The chain uses TRBV28 and TRBJ1-2, with 10 bases fitting TRBD1. The CDR3 extends over 13 amino acids. Looked up from germline, CDR1 is MDHEN and CDR2 is SYDVKM. Losses at the gene ends were 8 bases for V and 7 bases for J; bases not matched to a gene: 7. CDR3 sequence: CASLDRGRAGYTF. In nucleotides, the CDR3 is TGTGCCAGCCTCGACAGGGGGCGGGCTGGCTACACCTTC.

V usage is TRBV4-1 and J usage is TRBJ1-1, with D unclear. This CDR3 region has 16 residues. Trimming removed 0 bases from V and 10 bases from J, with 21 bases in between. The germline CDR1 and CDR2 sequences are MGHRA and YSYEKL. The CDR3 reads CASSQDGSADTGRAFF. In DNA, the CDR3 is TGCGCCAGCAGCCAAGATGGATCGGCGGATACCGGTCGAGCTTTCTTT.

V usage is TRBV5-6 and J usage is TRBJ2-5; possible D gene TRBD1, 6 bases. Germline values: CDR1 SGHDT, CDR2 YYEEEE. V lost 0 bases to trimming and J lost 1 base, with 7 bases between them. CDR3 length: 14 residues. The CDR3 coding sequence is TGTGCCAGCAGCTTGGGGGGGCCCCAAGAGACCCAGTACTTC. Translating it yields CASSLGGPQETQYF.

V is TRBV6-1 and J is TRBJ1-5; no clear D. V shed 0 bases and J shed 0 bases, with 3 bases lying between them. The CDR3 covers 14 residues. Germline loops: CDR1 MNHNS, CDR2 SASEGT. The CDR3 DNA is TGTGCCAGCAGTGAAGCGAGTAGCAATCAGCCCCAGCATTTT. Encoded protein: CASSEASSNQPQHF.

The chain employs TRBV6-5 and TRBJ1-2; 12 bases match TRBD1. CDR1 MNHEY and CDR2 SVGAGI come from the germline V gene. The CDR3 sequence is 13 residues long. Unmatched junction bases numbered 3, after V lost 5 bases and J lost 8 bases. The CDR3: CASSRDRGLGYTF. The CDR3 nucleotides read TGTGCCAGCAGTCGGGACAGGGGGCTGGGCTACACCTTC.

The CDR3 DNA reads as TGTGCCAGCAGCCCCCAGACCACCGGGACAGCGCTATGGTTCTTC. Its protein is CASSPQTTGTALWFF. The rearrangement joins TRBV11-2 to TRBJ2-1; 7 bases line up with TRBD1. CDR1 is SGHAT, CDR2 FQNNGV, per germline. This CDR3 is 15 amino acids long. With V trimmed by 5 bases and J by 15 bases, 19 bases remained unmatched. Together with reference TRBV11-2 and TRBJ2-1, the CDR3 gives the full variable domain: EAGVAQSPRYKIIEKRQSVAFWCNPISGHATLYWYQQILGQGPKLLIQFQNNGVVDDSQLPKDRFSAERLKGVDSTLKIQPAKLEDSAVYLCASSPQTTGTALWFFGPGTRLTVL.

The CDR3 sequence is CASSEDRNTEAFF. In DNA form, the CDR3 reads TGTGCCAGCAGTGAAGACAGGAACACTGAAGCTTTCTTT. J is TRBJ1-1 and V is TRBV6-1; D gene ambiguous. Germline CDR1 is MNHNS and CDR2 is SASEGT. V shed 1 base and J shed 1 base, with 4 bases lying between them. This CDR3 spans 13 amino acids.

This clone came up a few times. The rearrangement links TRBV5-4 to TRBJ1-6; 11 bases agree with TRBD1. The V segment lost 3 bases and the J segment 9 bases; nucleotides outside the gene matches: 5. The CDR3 is made up of 15 amino acids. Germline-derived CDR1 and CDR2 are SGHNT and YYREEE (reference sequence). The CDR3 reads CASSSSDRGRSPLHF. The CDR3 DNA reads TGTGCCAGCAGCTCGTCGGACAGGGGGCGTTCACCCCTCCACTTT.

This clone was recorded at least ten times. V is TRBV5-5 and J is TRBJ2-7; D perhaps matches TRBD1 (6 bases). V lost 4 bases, J lost 0 bases, and 14 bases lay in between. The CDR3 runs 15 residues. CDR1 SGHKS and CDR2 YYEKEE come from the germline V gene (reference sequence). The CDR3 coding sequence is TGTGCCAGCAGCGGCCACAGGGCCGCCTCCTACGAGCAGTACTTC. Its translation: CASSGHRAASYEQYF.

The rearrangement joins TRBV7-6 to TRBJ2-1; possibly TRBD1 for D (6 bases). CDR1 and CDR2 (germline): SGHVS, FNYEAQ. Trimming took 5 bases from V and 2 from J, leaving 10 bases between them. The CDR3 length is 14 residues. CDR3 in DNA: TGTGCCAGCAGCCCCAGGGGAACCTACAATGAGCAGTTCTTC. It codes for CASSPRGTYNEQFF.

The chain combines TRBV18 with TRBJ2-1; a possible D gene is TRBD1 (6 bases). Germline CDR1 and CDR2: KGHSH and LQKENI. V lost 0 bases to trimming and J lost 6 bases, with 15 bases between them. The CDR3 contains 16 residues. The CDR3: CASSPPTGAPSNEQFF. The CDR3 nucleotides read TGTGCCAGCTCACCACCGACAGGTGCCCCTTCCAATGAGCAGTTCTTC.

This chain uses TRBV19 with TRBJ1-1; 9 bases are shared with TRBD1. The V segment lost 5 bases and the J segment 4 bases; nucleotides outside the gene matches: 8. Germline V gene data show CDR1 as LNHDA and CDR2 as SQIVND (reference sequence). The CDR3 is 15 residues long. The CDR3 bases are TGTGCCAGTAGTCCTCAGACAGGGGGGTTCACTGAAGCTTTCTTT. As protein: CASSPQTGGFTEAFF. Full variable domain (remainder filled in from reference TRBV19 and TRBJ1-1): DGGITQSPKYLFRKEGQNVTLSCEQNLNHDAMYWYRQDPGQGLRLIYYSQIVNDFQKGDIAEGYSVSREKKESFPLTVTSAQKNPTAFYLCASSPQTGGFTEAFFGQGTRLTVV.

The V gene is TRBV19, the J gene TRBJ1-3; D is ambiguous. Trimming took off 5 bases at V and 5 bases at J, with 7 bases between the two ends. The CDR3 is made up of 12 amino acids. Germline V gives CDR1 LNHDA, CDR2 SQIVND (reference sequence). CDR3 residues: CASSSVRNTIYF. CDR3 nucleotides: TGTGCCAGTAGTTCGGTCAGAAACACCATATATTTT.

V usage is TRBV10-1 and J usage is TRBJ2-1; D might be TRBD2 (5 bases). The V and J ends lost 4 bases and 3 bases respectively, with 22 bases between them. The CDR3 loop spans 18 amino acids. Germline V lookup: CDR1 WNHNN, CDR2 SYGVQD (reference sequence). The DNA for the CDR3 is TGCGCCAGCAGTGGTGTCTATGGTACCGCCGGGGACTACAATGAGCAGTTCTTC. Translation: CASSGVYGTAGDYNEQFF.

J is TRBJ1-2 and V is TRBV19, with D perhaps matching TRBD1 (5 bases). V was pared by 3 bases and J by 8 bases, with 16 bases between. CDR1 LNHDA and CDR2 SQIVND come from the germline V gene (reference sequence). This CDR3 has 14 residues. CDR3 sequence reads: CASSISQGARGYTF. The CDR3 DNA reads as TGTGCCAGTAGTATCTCCCAAGGGGCTCGGGGCTACACCTTC.

V gene TRBV9 combines with J gene TRBJ2-3; 7 bases line up with TRBD1. Germline CDR1 is SGDLS and CDR2 is YYNGEE. The CDR3 consists of 16 residues. The ends lost 2 bases at V and 9 bases at J; junction bases unmatched: 15. The CDR3 coding sequence is TGTGCCAGCAGCGTGACAGGGAGCTCTTGGATCGGGACGCAGTATTTT. It specifies CASSVTGSSWIGTQYF.

The J gene is TRBJ2-1, the V gene TRBV7-2; TRBD2 might be the D (6 bases). Trimming took off 4 bases at V and 1 base at J, with 11 bases between the two ends. CDR1 is SGHTA and CDR2 is FQGNSA in the germline V gene. The length of the CDR3 is 15 residues. Here the CDR3 DNA reads TGTGCCAGCAGCTGGCAACGGGAGTCCTACAATGAGCAGTTCTTC. Translation gives CASSWQRESYNEQFF.

The V gene is TRBV9, the J gene TRBJ2-1; 11 nucleotides align to TRBD2. This CDR3 contains 16 residues. The junction had 3 bases not matched to a gene; V was cut back by 0 bases and J by 4 bases. Germline CDR1 and CDR2: SGDLS and YYNGEE. The DNA of the CDR3 is TGTGCCAGCAGCGTAGGGGGGACTAGCGGTTACAATGAGCAGTTCTTC. Amino acids: CASSVGGTSGYNEQFF.

In this sample, this clone turned up a few times. V gene TRBV2 combines with J gene TRBJ1-4; a weak D match, TRBD1 (6 bases). The CDR3 is 12 amino acids. Trimming took 7 bases from V and 7 from J, leaving 10 bases between them. Looked up from germline, CDR1 is SNHLY and CDR2 is FYNNEI. The CDR3 bases are TGTGCCAGCACCTACAGGGTTGAAAAACTGTTTTTT. Translating it yields CASTYRVEKLFF.

The chain employs TRBV18 and TRBJ2-7; tentative D call: TRBD1 (6 bases). Germline V gives CDR1 KGHSH, CDR2 LQKENI. The CDR3 loop spans 13 amino acids. V was cut by 6 bases and J by 0 bases, with 9 bases left in between. The CDR3 DNA follows: TGTGCCAGCTCTCAGGGGTCCTCCTACGAGCAGTACTTC. The encoded protein is CASSQGSSYEQYF.

This clone was counted only a few times. The V gene is TRBV10-2, the J gene TRBJ1-4; D is unresolved. This CDR3 is 13 amino acids long. Germline V gene lookup returns CDR1 WSHSY and CDR2 SAAADI. V lost 2 bases, J lost 6 bases, and 7 bases lay in between. The CDR3 spells CASSERRDEKLFF. CDR3 nucleotides: TGCGCCAGCAGTGAGAGGAGGGATGAAAAACTGTTTTTT.

This clone was picked up a small number of times. The chain links TRBV7-9 to TRBJ2-7, with D perhaps TRBD2 (6 bases). The CDR3 contains 13 residues. V gave up 2 bases and J gave up 3 bases, with 8 bases separating them. Germline CDR1 SEHNR, CDR2 FQNEAQ (reference sequence). CDR3 protein: CASSLPGDYEQYF. In nucleotides, the CDR3 is TGTGCCAGCAGCTTACCGGGGGACTACGAGCAGTACTTC.

The chain combines TRBV7-8 with TRBJ1-2; 9 bases are a match to TRBD1. The germline V gene has CDR1 SGHVS and CDR2 FQNEAQ. This CDR3 comprises 17 residues. J lost 6 bases, V lost 0 bases, and 11 bases had no gene match. CDR3 protein: CASSLALIGQGSDGYTF. The CDR3 DNA follows: TGTGCCAGCAGCTTAGCGCTAATAGGACAGGGGTCTGATGGCTACACCTTC. The whole variable domain, filled in from reference TRBV7-8 and TRBJ1-2, reads GAGVSQSPRYKVAKRGQDVALRCDPISGHVSLFWYQQALGQGPEFLTYFQNEAQLDKSGLPSDRFFAERPEGSVSTLKIQRTQQEDSAVYLCASSLALIGQGSDGYTFGSGTRLTVV.